The T cell receptor beta chain under discussion was sequenced for a study of shared clonotypes between healthy human individuals. Overall study findings and caveats: Limited genetic and exposure-history diversity came from having few donors.

All the donors were Caucasian adults who lived in Nashville, Tennessee. Profiling relied on immunoSEQ multiplex PCR, and the TCRdb table lists in-frame clones only, not all of them. The sample records 1.4 million to 1.5 million clones, roughly 95% being singletons. Concerning this clone: What it recognizes is unknown.

Germline lookup yields CDR1 SGHNT and CDR2 YYREEE (reference sequence). The CDR3 length is 11 residues. Trimming took off 6 bases at V and 4 bases at J, with 7 bases between the two ends. This TCR was sampled from a man aged 30-40 years in good health. Sample: naive CD4+ T cells sorted from blood. Subset defined: CD45RA+ positively selected. The chain has TRBV5-4 and TRBJ2-5; tentatively, D is TRBD2 (6 bases). The CDR3 loop reads CASKEGETQYF. CDR3 nucleotide sequence: TGTGCCAGCAAGGAGGGAGAGACCCAGTACTTC.